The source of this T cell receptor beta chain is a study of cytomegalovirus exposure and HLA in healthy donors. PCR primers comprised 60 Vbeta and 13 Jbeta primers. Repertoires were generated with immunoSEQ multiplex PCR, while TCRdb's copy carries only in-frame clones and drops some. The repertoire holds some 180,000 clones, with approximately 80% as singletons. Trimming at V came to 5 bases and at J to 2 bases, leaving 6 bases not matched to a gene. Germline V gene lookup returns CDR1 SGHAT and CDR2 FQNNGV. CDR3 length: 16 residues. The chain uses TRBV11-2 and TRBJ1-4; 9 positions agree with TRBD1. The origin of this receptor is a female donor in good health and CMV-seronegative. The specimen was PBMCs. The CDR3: CASSPYRGRTNEKLFF. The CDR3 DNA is TGTGCCAGCAGCCCGTACAGGGGGCGTACTAATGAAAAACTGTTTTTT. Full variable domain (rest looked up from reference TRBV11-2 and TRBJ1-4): EAGVAQSPRYKIIEKRQSVAFWCNPISGHATLYWYQQILGQGPKLLIQFQNNGVVDDSQLPKDRFSAERLKGVDSTLKIQPAKLEDSAVYLCASSPYRGRTNEKLFFGSGTQLSVL.